These 19 T cell receptor beta chains share one sample of origin, sequenced in a study of cytomegalovirus exposure and HLA in healthy donors. Primers for the PCR totalled 60 Vbeta and 13 Jbeta. Repertoires were generated with immunoSEQ multiplex PCR, while TCRdb's copy carries only in-frame clones and drops some. Found here are 140,000 or so clones, 66% of them singletons; the top ten hold around 6%. The sample was PBMCs. All receptors derive from a woman aged 55-69 years in good health and CMV-seronegative.

V is TRBV4-1 and J is TRBJ1-4, with D perhaps TRBD1 (5 bases). The V gene lost 0 bases and the J gene lost 6 bases, with 11 bases spanning the gap. The CDR3 extends over 15 amino acids. Germline CDR1 MGHRA, CDR2 YSYEKL. CDR3 sequence (DNA): TGCGCCAGCAGCCAAGATGGGGGAGGGGATGAAAAACTGTTTTTT. Its protein product is CASSQDGGGDEKLFF.

This chain joins TRBV4-2 and TRBJ2-1; TRBD2 agrees at 9 bases. Per the germline V gene, CDR1 is LGHNA and CDR2 is YNFKEQ. Trimming removed 5 bases from V and 8 bases from J; junction bases left unmatched: 10. This CDR3 is 15 amino acids long. Written as DNA, the CDR3 is TGTGCCAGCAGCTATGGGACTAGCAGTGACGATGAGCAGTTCTTC. It encodes CASSYGTSSDDEQFF.

The DNA of the CDR3 is TGTGCCAGCAGCCCCGGGACTAGCTCCTTCGGGTACTTC. Amino acids: CASSPGTSSFGYF. The rearrangement links TRBV6-5 to TRBJ2-5, with 9 bases identical to TRBD2. Per the germline V gene, CDR1 is MNHEY and CDR2 is SVGAGI. The ends lost 6 bases at V and 13 bases at J; junction bases unmatched: 12. This CDR3 comprises 13 residues.

The genes are TRBV7-9 and TRBJ2-5; D perhaps matches TRBD1 (5 bases). The CDR3 consists of 15 residues. Germline CDR1 SEHNR, CDR2 FQNEAQ (reference sequence). With 7 bases removed from V and 4 bases from J, the gap between germline ends came to 19 bases. The CDR3 here is CASTPGPPTAETQYF. The DNA of the CDR3 is TGTGCCAGCACCCCAGGGCCCCCGACCGCAGAGACCCAGTACTTC. The complete variable domain, with remaining parts taken from reference TRBV7-9 and TRBJ2-5, reads DTGVSQNPRHKITKRGQNVTFRCDPISEHNRLYWYRQTLGQGPEFLTYFQNEAQLEKSRLLSDRFSAERPKGSFSTLEIQRTEQGDSAMYLCASTPGPPTAETQYFGPGTRLLVL.

A few counts support this clone. The chain is built from TRBV29-1 and TRBJ2-7, with D possibly TRBD1 on 6 matching bases. With 6 bases removed from V and 9 bases from J, the gap between germline ends came to 18 bases. Germline values: CDR1 SQVTM, CDR2 ANQGSEA. The CDR3 totals 12 residues. The CDR3 DNA is TGCAGCGTCGCCGGGACAAGCGAACGGCAGTACTTC. This translates into CSVAGTSERQYF.

J is TRBJ2-2 and V is TRBV5-6, with 7 bases aligning to TRBD1. This CDR3 contains 15 residues. CDR1 SGHDT and CDR2 YYEEEE come from the germline V gene. V dropped 3 bases and J dropped 5; count of bases not matched to a gene: 7. In DNA, the CDR3 is TGTGCCAGCAGCTCAGGGACAGACTGGACCGGGGAGCTGTTTTTT. Protein: CASSSGTDWTGELFF.

There are a few counts of this clone. The J gene is TRBJ1-3, the V gene TRBV9; D possibly corresponds to TRBD1 (5 bases). Trimming shortened V by 4 bases and J by 2 bases, and 28 bases separated the two germline ends. The germline CDR1 and CDR2 sequences are SGDLS and YYNGEE. CDR3 length equals 20 residues. CDR3 protein: CASSRATETSSVGPGNTIYF. CDR3 in DNA: TGTGCCAGCAGCCGAGCGACAGAAACTAGCTCGGTAGGGCCTGGAAACACCATATATTTT.

The rearrangement links TRBV7-2 to TRBJ2-2; no clear D gene. Trimming took 5 bases from V and 4 from J, leaving 8 bases between them. CDR3 size: 13 residues. Per germline, CDR1 SGHTA and CDR2 FQGNSA. The CDR3 sequence is CASSPVGTGELFF. The CDR3 DNA reads as TGTGCCAGCAGCCCTGTCGGCACCGGGGAGCTGTTTTTT. The full variable domain, completed using reference TRBV7-2 and TRBJ2-2, is GAGVSQSPSNKVTEKGKDVELRCDPISGHTALYWYRQSLGQGLEFLIYFQGNSAPDKSGLPSDRFSAERTGGSVSTLTIQRTQQEDSAVYLCASSPVGTGELFFGEGSRLTVL.

This clone occurred a few times. This chain links TRBV5-1 with TRBJ2-1, with 10 bases matching TRBD2. The V gene's germline CDR1 is SGHRS and CDR2 YFSETQ. Losses at the gene ends were 5 bases for V and 7 bases for J; bases not matched to a gene: 9. The CDR3 runs to 15 residues. CDR3 nucleotides: TGCGCCAGCAGAGCCCTAGCGGGAGCTCGGAATGAGCAGTTCTTC. As protein: CASRALAGARNEQFF.

This clone has only a few counts. The rearrangement links TRBV19 to TRBJ2-3; 14 bases match TRBD2. From germline, CDR1 is LNHDA and CDR2 SQIVND (reference sequence). The CDR3 contains 15 residues. Germline trimming cut 6 bases from V and 4 bases from J; bases unmatched to any gene: 3. For the CDR3, the DNA is TGTGCCAGTAGCATGGGACTAGCGGGGGCAGATACGCAGTATTTT. As protein: CASSMGLAGADTQYF.

V usage is TRBV5-1 and J usage is TRBJ2-1; 8 nucleotides align to TRBD2. The CDR3 has 16 residues. The V gene end was trimmed by 4 bases and the J gene end by 7 bases; junction bases not matched to a gene: 13. The V gene's germline CDR1 is SGHRS and CDR2 YFSETQ. This CDR3 reads CASSKKASGGGNEQFF. CDR3 DNA: TGCGCCAGCAGCAAAAAGGCCAGCGGGGGTGGGAATGAGCAGTTCTTC.

This clone has only a few counts. J is TRBJ2-1 and V is TRBV6-1, with 7 bases that match TRBD2. CDR1 is MNHNS and CDR2 is SASEGT in the germline V gene. CDR3 length equals 15 residues. J was trimmed by 4 bases and V by 3 bases; bases with no gene match: 6. The CDR3 here is CASSEWMGGYNEQFF. CDR3 bases: TGTGCCAGCAGTGAGTGGATGGGGGGGTACAATGAGCAGTTCTTC.

The chain employs TRBV29-1 and TRBJ1-1; D gene uncertain. CDR3 length equals 12 residues. Trimming left V 4 bases short and J 4 bases short, with 10 bases between. Germline assignment: CDR1 SQVTM and CDR2 ANQGSEA. Here the CDR3 DNA reads TGCAGCGTTGCCCGGGTTGGCACTGAAGCTTTCTTT. The encoded protein is CSVARVGTEAFF.

The gene calls are TRBV10-3 and TRBJ1-2; the D gene is possibly TRBD1 (6 bases). The CDR3 length is 12 residues. Germline V gene data show CDR1 as ENHRY and CDR2 as SYGVKD. Trimming stripped 6 bases from V and 7 bases from J, with 12 bases between. The CDR3 spells CAISRDRPGYTF. The CDR3 DNA is TGTGCCATCAGCCGCGACAGGCCTGGCTACACCTTC.

V is TRBV28 and J is TRBJ1-1; weak D call: TRBD1 (6 bases). V was clipped by 6 bases and J by 1 base, with 18 bases between them. Germline assignment: CDR1 MDHEN and CDR2 SYDVKM. The CDR3 sequence is 16 residues long. The CDR3 here is CASSHSRGSPNTEAFF. For the CDR3, the DNA is TGTGCCAGCAGCCACAGCAGGGGCTCACCGAACACTGAAGCTTTCTTT.

This sequence joins TRBV7-2 and TRBJ1-1, with no clear D. CDR1 and CDR2 from the germline V gene are SGHTA and FQGNSA. The CDR3 length is 15 residues. Trimming stripped 1 base from V and 1 base from J, with 10 bases between. CDR3 region: CASSLVWQSNTEAFF. The CDR3 bases are TGTGCCAGCAGCTTAGTATGGCAGTCGAACACTGAAGCTTTCTTT.

CDR3 sequence (DNA): TGTGCCAGCCGGAGTAGGGGTAGCAATCAGCCCCAGCATTTT. Protein sequence: CASRSRGSNQPQHF. The J gene is TRBJ1-5, the V gene TRBV6-1, with TRBD1 as a possible D gene (5 bases). The CDR3 extends over 14 amino acids. Trimming shortened V by 8 bases and J by 0 bases, and 11 bases separated the two germline ends. Looked up from germline, CDR1 is MNHNS and CDR2 is SASEGT.

The CDR3 region has the DNA TGTGCCAGCAGCAAAGAGGTTCTCGCAGTCTACGAGCAGTACTTC. Amino acid sequence: CASSKEVLAVYEQYF. The chain has TRBV7-2 and TRBJ2-7; D is ambiguous. The V end was cut by 5 bases, the J end by 3 bases, with 17 bases between. Germline CDR1 reads SGHTA; CDR2 reads FQGNSA. This CDR3 has 15 residues.

This clone occurred a few times. The rearrangement joins TRBV21-1 to TRBJ1-4; the table calls TRBD1, which could not be checked here. TRBV21-1 is termed a pseudogene. This CDR3 spans 11 amino acids. CDR3 loop: CASPAGEKLFF. The CDR3 coding sequence is TGTGCCAGCCCAGCAGGGGAAAAACTGTTTTTT.